One sample yielded the 21 T cell receptor beta chains listed below, sequenced in a study of regulatory T cells in long-lasting Graves disease. Time point indicated: newly diagnosed GD, antithyroid drugs for less than 3 months. Scientists built the TCR library using RNA that was extracted from PBMCs. With iRepertoire HTBI primers and Arm-PCR of CDR3 regions, TCR beta libraries were built. TCRdb used MiXCR to reprocess the multiplex PCR reads, holding one entry per CDR3 protein. Among approximately 390,000 distinct CDR3 sequences listed, around 15% were seen once. This same sample was also part of a study on T cells in Graves' hyperthyroidism and ophthalmopathy.

The material was peripheral blood mononuclear cells (PBMCs), obtained at new diagnosis, from a patient treated with antithyroid drugs. The source of these receptors is a woman aged 18-30 years with Graves disease.

This clonotype was recorded many times. The V gene is TRBV28, the J gene TRBJ2-7, with D unclear. CDR3 size: 11 residues. Trimming removed 4 bases at V and 7 bases at J, with 8 bases between. In germline, CDR1 is MDHEN, CDR2 SYDVKM. The CDR3 loop is CASSSLGEQYF. CDR3 sequence (DNA): TGTGCCAGCAGTTCCTTAGGAGAGCAGTACTTC.

CDR3 loop: CASSPGTGEHQPQHF. The CDR3 DNA follows: TGCGCCAGCAGCCCCGGGACAGGGGAGCATCAGCCCCAGCATTTT. This chain joins TRBV5-1 and TRBJ1-5; TRBD1 matches 10 bases. The CDR3 is 15 amino acids. CDR1 and CDR2 (germline): SGHRS, YFSETQ. V shed 4 bases and J 5 bases; nucleotides not matched to a gene: 6.

This clonotype was recorded many times. The chain recombines TRBV11-2 with TRBJ2-1, with 8 bases identical to TRBD2. CDR3 length: 15 amino acids. J was trimmed by 7 bases and V by 3 bases; bases with no gene match: 8. Germline V CDR1 and CDR2: SGHAT, FQNNGV. The CDR3 nucleotides are TGTGCCAGCAGCTTTGGTGCGGGAGGAATGAATGAGCAGTTCTTC. This gives the protein CASSFGAGGMNEQFF.

This clonotype was observed a single time. The rearrangement joins TRBV29-1 to TRBJ2-1, with D unresolved. Germline CDR1 reads SQVTM; CDR2 reads ANQGSEA. This CDR3 spans 11 amino acids. The V end lost 3 bases, the J end lost 14 bases, and 14 bases lay between the germline ends. The CDR3 DNA is TGCAGCGTTGACTCTGACCTCCCAGAGTTCTTC. Amino acids: CSVDSDLPEFF.

This clonotype was recorded a few times. J is TRBJ2-1 and V is TRBV27, with D unresolved. Germline loops: CDR1 MNHEY, CDR2 SMNVEV (reference sequence). Trimming removed 7 bases from V and 0 bases from J, with 13 bases in between. The CDR3 loop spans 15 amino acids. The CDR3 sequence: CASTPHLSSYNEQFF. CDR3 coding DNA: TGTGCCAGCACTCCCCACCTTAGCTCCTACAATGAGCAGTTCTTC.

Details on this clonotype: Compared with germline, one end of the junction differs, possibly owing to a read error. This chain connects TRBV28 to TRBJ2-5, with 13 bases matching TRBD2. Germline V gene lookup returns CDR1 MDHEN and CDR2 SYDVKM. The CDR3 has 15 residues. CDR3 sequence (DNA): TGTACCAGCTCCGGACTAGCGGGAGTGGGAGAGACCCAGTACTTC. It yields the protein CTSSGLAGVGETQYF.

This clonotype was observed at least ten times. The chain couples TRBV7-9 to TRBJ2-7; possible D gene TRBD1, 6 bases. CDR1 and CDR2 (germline): SEHNR, FQNEAQ (reference sequence). V gave up 3 bases and J gave up 6 bases, with 12 bases separating them. This CDR3 region has 13 residues. This CDR3 reads CASSFRDTREQYF. CDR3 in DNA: TGTGCCAGCAGCTTCCGGGACACCCGCGAGCAGTACTTC.

V gene TRBV27 combines with J gene TRBJ1-1; D gene uncertain. CDR3 length: 12 amino acids. Germline values: CDR1 MNHEY, CDR2 SMNVEV (reference sequence). V lost 7 bases, J lost 7 bases, and 13 bases lay in between. The CDR3 nucleotides are TGTGCCAGCAATAACGGACGGAATGAAGCTTTCTTT. This translates into CASNNGRNEAFF.

This clonotype was detected many times. CDR3 residues: CASSLDLRRGKTYNEQFF. The CDR3 nucleotides read TGTGCCAGCAGCTTAGATCTTCGCAGGGGAAAGACCTACAATGAGCAGTTCTTC. V gene TRBV11-2 combines with J gene TRBJ2-1, with a weak D call TRBD1 (6 bases). The CDR3 contains 18 residues. V was clipped by 0 bases and J by 2 bases, with 17 bases between them. Germline loops: CDR1 SGHAT, CDR2 FQNNGV.

This clonotype turned up a few times. The rearrangement links TRBV5-1 to TRBJ1-6; 7 nucleotides match TRBD1. V shed 5 bases and J 9 bases; nucleotides not matched to a gene: 14. Germline V lookup: CDR1 SGHRS, CDR2 YFSETQ. The CDR3 runs to 16 residues. The CDR3 DNA sequence: TGCGCCAGCAGTTTGTCTGCAGGGGGAGGAGGTTCACCCCTCCACTTT. Its translation is CASSLSAGGGGSPLHF.

The V gene is TRBV4-1, the J gene TRBJ2-7; D unresolved. Trimming removed 3 bases at V and 3 bases at J, with 15 bases between. The length of the CDR3 is 15 residues. The germline V gene has CDR1 MGHRA and CDR2 YSYEKL. DNA for the CDR3: TGCGCCAGCAGCCAGGTGACATCCTCTGACTACGAGCAGTACTTC. This translates into CASSQVTSSDYEQYF.

This clonotype appeared many times. The chain joins TRBV11-3 to TRBJ2-5; D may be TRBD1 (5 bases). The CDR3 totals 16 residues. The V end lost 1 base, the J end lost 0 bases, and 12 bases lay between the germline ends. Looked up from germline, CDR1 is SGHNT and CDR2 is YENEEA. DNA of the CDR3: TGTGCCAGCAGCTTAGGGCTAGGGGCCGACCAAGAGACCCAGTACTTC. Translating gives CASSLGLGADQETQYF.

This clonotype was counted many times. This chain uses TRBV7-2 with TRBJ2-5; no definite D call. V gave up 1 base and J gave up 0 bases, with 6 bases separating them. Germline loops: CDR1 SGHTA, CDR2 FQGNSA. This CDR3 is 14 amino acids long. CDR3 residues: CASSLGSYQETQYF. CDR3 bases: TGTGCCAGCAGCTTAGGCTCGTACCAAGAGACCCAGTACTTC.

This clonotype has a count of ten or more. The chain couples TRBV7-3 to TRBJ2-1, with a tentative D call TRBD2 (5 bases). The length of the CDR3 is 13 residues. With 2 bases removed from V and 7 bases from J, the gap between germline ends came to 9 bases. From germline, CDR1 is SGHTA and CDR2 FQGTGA. The CDR3 spells CASSLSLANEQFF. CDR3 DNA sequence: TGTGCCAGCAGCTTATCTCTAGCAAATGAGCAGTTCTTC.

This clonotype showed up many times. The rearrangement uses TRBV6-2 or TRBV6-3 and TRBJ2-7, with 12 nucleotides matching TRBD2. V dropped 7 bases and J dropped 5; count of bases not matched to a gene: 15. CDR1 and CDR2 (germline): MNHEY, SVGEGT. The CDR3 extends over 17 amino acids. CDR3 sequence reads: CASTSPRTSGVRDEQYF. CDR3 in DNA: TGTGCCAGCACCTCACCCCGGACTAGCGGGGTAAGGGACGAGCAGTACTTC.

This clonotype was seen at least ten times. The junction departs from the called germline gene at one end, perhaps through a read error. The chain joins TRBV5-1 to TRBJ1-1; D remains ambiguous. The germline CDR1 and CDR2 sequences are SGHRS and YFSETQ. The CDR3 totals 14 residues. The chain's CDR3 is CASSLGWANTEAFF. The CDR3 nucleotides are TGTGCCAGCAGCTTAGGATGGGCGAACACTGAAGCTTTCTTT.

This clonotype was seen repeatedly, ten times or more. The chain carries TRBV18 and TRBJ2-3, with D possibly TRBD2 on 5 matching bases. Germline V CDR1 and CDR2: KGHSH, LQKENI. This CDR3 spans 13 amino acids. With 3 bases removed from V and 6 bases from J, the gap between germline ends came to 10 bases. The CDR3: CASSPSAGDTQYF. The DNA of the CDR3 is TGTGCCAGCTCACCGAGTGCGGGTGATACGCAGTATTTT.

This clonotype was counted only a few times. The V call is TRBV5-1, the J call TRBJ1-3, with D maybe TRBD1 (5 bases). Germline CDR1 SGHRS, CDR2 YFSETQ. Trimming took off 3 bases at V and 0 bases at J, with 10 bases between the two ends. This CDR3 contains 15 residues. The CDR3 coding sequence is TGCGCCAGCAGCTCGGCAGGGAGCTCTGGAAACACCATATATTTT. Amino acid sequence: CASSSAGSSGNTIYF.

In its sample, this clonotype was seen many times. This chain joins TRBV28 and TRBJ2-1; the D is unclear. The ends were cut back, 3 bases at V and 6 bases at J, with 9 bases in the middle. The CDR3 is made up of 13 amino acids. The germline V gene has CDR1 MDHEN and CDR2 SYDVKM. Here the CDR3 reads CASSLWVPNEQFF. The CDR3 region has the DNA TGTGCCAGCAGTTTGTGGGTCCCCAATGAGCAGTTCTTC.

This clonotype occurred many times. V usage is TRBV5-1 and J usage is TRBJ2-1; weak D call: TRBD1 (6 bases). The CDR3 has 18 residues. V shed 2 bases and J shed 0 bases, with 18 bases lying between them. Per the germline V gene, CDR1 is SGHRS and CDR2 is YFSETQ. CDR3 DNA sequence: TGCGCCAGCAGCTTCGGGGTTACGACAGGTAGCTCCTACAATGAGCAGTTCTTC. This sequence encodes CASSFGVTTGSSYNEQFF.

This clonotype was seen at least ten times. V gene TRBV30 combines with J gene TRBJ2-7, with 7 bases matching TRBD2. Germline V gives CDR1 GTSNPN, CDR2 SVGIG (reference sequence). With 4 bases clipped from V and 2 bases from J, the junction kept 8 bases outside the gene matches. CDR3 size: 14 residues. The CDR3 bases are TGTGCCTGGACGGGGCGGGAGCCCCCCTACGAGCAGTACTTC. This encodes CAWTGREPPYEQYF.